This is a list of T cell receptor beta chains from one sample in a study of T cells after yellow fever vaccination. TCRdb re-called the 5' RACE reads with MiXCR, one entry per CDR3 protein. The table includes around 300,000 distinct CDR3 sequences, 10% to 15% detected once. The source was CD4+ T cells sorted from PBMCs, collected 45 days after the yellow fever booster vaccination. These receptors all come from a man aged 30 to 39 who received the YFV17D yellow fever vaccine. Each CDR3 is given with its conserved first and last residue. A D gene is named only where the DNA matches it firmly. Rows give clone size only sometimes, using once, few, many, or a class for an expanded clone.

clone_size: few
j_call: TRBJ2-3
d_call: TRBD1
v_call: TRBV20-1
cdr3_aa: CSARDPGQGLADTQYF
cdr3_nt: TGCAGTGCTAGAGATCCGGGACAGGGCTTGGCAGATACGCAGTATTTT

clone_size: few
j_call: TRBJ2-3
d_call: TRBD2
v_call: TRBV20-1
cdr3_aa: CSADSGRALDTQYF
cdr3_nt: TGCAGTGCAGATAGCGGGAGGGCGTTAGATACGCAGTATTTT

clone_size: many
j_call: TRBJ1-2
d_call: NA
v_call: TRBV5-1
cdr3_aa: CASSSDRSYGYTF
cdr3_nt: TGCGCCAGCAGCAGCGACAGGAGCTATGGCTACACCTTC

clone_size: many
j_call: TRBJ2-5
d_call: NA
v_call: TRBV5-1
cdr3_aa: CASSIGTQETQYF
cdr3_nt: TGCGCCAGCAGCATTGGGACCCAAGAGACCCAGTACTTC

clone_size: NA
j_call: TRBJ1-4
d_call: NA
v_call: TRBV20-1
cdr3_aa: CSAPNPTTNEKLFF
cdr3_nt: TGCAGTGCTCCAAACCCCACAACTAATGAAAAACTGTTTTTT

clone_size: NA
j_call: TRBJ2-2
d_call: NA
v_call: TRBV20-1
cdr3_aa: CSASGLGITGELFF
cdr3_nt: TGCAGTGCTAGTGGGCTAGGTATCACCGGGGAGCTGTTTTTT

clone_size: NA
j_call: TRBJ2-1
d_call: NA
v_call: TRBV29-1
cdr3_aa: CSAHPTHNEQFF
cdr3_nt: TGCAGCGCCCACCCAACCCACAATGAGCAGTTCTTC

clone_size: few
j_call: TRBJ2-7
d_call: NA
v_call: TRBV3-1
cdr3_aa: CASSQEGRDHYEQYF
cdr3_nt: TGTGCCAGCAGCCAAGAGGGACGGGACCACTACGAGCAGTACTTC

clone_size: NA
j_call: TRBJ1-2
d_call: NA
v_call: TRBV6-2/TRBV6-3
cdr3_aa: CASSYPGNYGYTF
cdr3_nt: TGTGCCAGCAGTTATCCCGGAAACTATGGCTACACCTTC

clone_size: NA
j_call: TRBJ2-3
d_call: TRBD2
v_call: TRBV7-2
cdr3_aa: CASSPPGLAGVSDTQYF
cdr3_nt: TGTGCCAGCAGCCCGCCGGGACTAGCGGGAGTATCCGATACGCAGTATTTT

clone_size: NA
j_call: TRBJ1-6
d_call: NA
v_call: TRBV5-4
cdr3_aa: CASRGDISNNSPLHF
cdr3_nt: TGTGCCAGCAGAGGCGACATTTCGAATAATTCACCCCTCCACTTT

clone_size: few
j_call: TRBJ2-7
d_call: NA
v_call: TRBV5-1
cdr3_aa: CASSRLGGPYEQYF
cdr3_nt: TGCGCCAGCAGTCGACTAGGGGGCCCCTACGAGCAGTACTTC

clone_size: NA
j_call: TRBJ2-7
d_call: TRBD2
v_call: TRBV3-1
cdr3_aa: CASSQDSGRAGEQYF
cdr3_nt: TGTGCCAGCAGCCAAGATAGCGGGAGAGCGGGCGAGCAGTACTTC

clone_size: NA
j_call: TRBJ2-3
d_call: TRBD2
v_call: TRBV6-2/TRBV6-3
cdr3_aa: CASSYSFGSGSMGVSDTQYF
cdr3_nt: TGTGCCAGCAGTTACTCGTTCGGAAGCGGGAGTATGGGAGTGTCAGATACGCAGTATTTT

clone_size: NA
j_call: TRBJ1-3
d_call: NA
v_call: TRBV12-3/TRBV12-4
cdr3_aa: CASRGLSSGNTIYF
cdr3_nt: TGTGCCAGCAGGGGACTTAGCTCTGGAAACACCATATATTTT

clone_size: NA
j_call: TRBJ2-7
d_call: NA
v_call: TRBV7-9
cdr3_aa: CASSFASYEQYF
cdr3_nt: TGTGCCAGCAGCTTTGCCTCCTACGAGCAGTACTTC

clone_size: few
j_call: TRBJ2-5
d_call: TRBD2
v_call: TRBV7-8
cdr3_aa: CASSQGLAGVQTQYF
cdr3_nt: TGTGCCAGCAGCCAGGGACTAGCGGGAGTGCAGACCCAGTACTTC

clone_size: NA
j_call: TRBJ2-1
d_call: TRBD1
v_call: TRBV20-1
cdr3_aa: CSANRDRGGNEQFF
cdr3_nt: TGCAGCGCCAACCGGGACAGGGGAGGGAATGAGCAGTTCTTC

clone_size: NA
j_call: TRBJ2-1
d_call: TRBD1
v_call: TRBV15
cdr3_aa: CATKQRPGQGNNEQFF
cdr3_nt: TGTGCCACGAAGCAGAGACCGGGACAGGGGAACAATGAGCAGTTCTTC

clone_size: NA
j_call: TRBJ2-7
d_call: TRBD1
v_call: TRBV20-1
cdr3_aa: CSARVSTGTGKEEQYF
cdr3_nt: TGCAGTGCTAGAGTTTCTACCGGGACAGGGAAGGAAGAGCAGTACTTC

clone_size: NA
j_call: TRBJ2-7
d_call: TRBD1
v_call: TRBV4-2
cdr3_aa: CASSRTGQGLTYEQYF
cdr3_nt: TGTGCCAGCAGCCGTACGGGACAGGGGCTAACCTACGAGCAGTACTTC

clone_size: once
j_call: TRBJ2-1
d_call: NA
v_call: TRBV20-1
cdr3_aa: CSAQESSYNEQFF
cdr3_nt: TGCAGTGCTCAGGAGAGCTCCTACAATGAGCAGTTCTTC

clone_size: NA
j_call: TRBJ2-7
d_call: TRBD2
v_call: TRBV20-1
cdr3_aa: CSARALIETGGFYEQYF
cdr3_nt: TGCAGTGCTAGAGCCCTGATCGAGACGGGAGGATTCTACGAGCAGTACTTC

clone_size: NA
j_call: TRBJ1-2
d_call: TRBD1
v_call: TRBV5-1
cdr3_aa: CASSPGQATNYGYTF
cdr3_nt: TGCGCCAGCAGCCCAGGACAGGCCACTAACTATGGCTACACCTTC

clone_size: NA
j_call: TRBJ2-3
d_call: NA
v_call: TRBV7-2
cdr3_aa: CASTDTQYF
cdr3_nt: TGTGCCAGCACAGATACGCAGTATTTT

clone_size: few
j_call: TRBJ1-1
d_call: NA
v_call: TRBV12-3/TRBV12-4
cdr3_aa: CASTLNPGVAEAFF
cdr3_nt: TGTGCCAGCACCCTAAACCCGGGGGTCGCTGAAGCTTTCTTT

clone_size: NA
j_call: TRBJ2-3
d_call: TRBD1
v_call: TRBV7-3
cdr3_aa: CASSLTGQGSQGDTQYF
cdr3_nt: TGTGCCAGCAGCTTGACGGGACAGGGGTCGCAAGGTGATACGCAGTATTTT

clone_size: NA
j_call: TRBJ2-5
d_call: NA
v_call: TRBV20-1
cdr3_aa: CSAGRTVQETQYF
cdr3_nt: TGCAGTGCTGGCAGGACAGTACAAGAGACCCAGTACTTC

clone_size: few
j_call: TRBJ2-5
d_call: NA
v_call: TRBV11-2
cdr3_aa: CASSNGPQETQYF
cdr3_nt: TGTGCCAGCAGCAACGGGCCCCAAGAGACCCAGTACTTC

clone_size: few
j_call: TRBJ1-2
d_call: NA
v_call: TRBV6-5
cdr3_aa: CASSYWRRTDFYGYTF
cdr3_nt: TGTGCCAGCAGTTACTGGAGGAGGACAGACTTCTATGGCTACACCTTC

clone_size: few
j_call: TRBJ2-5
d_call: NA
v_call: TRBV20-1
cdr3_aa: CSGRKQETQYF
cdr3_nt: TGCAGTGGGCGGAAACAAGAGACCCAGTACTTC